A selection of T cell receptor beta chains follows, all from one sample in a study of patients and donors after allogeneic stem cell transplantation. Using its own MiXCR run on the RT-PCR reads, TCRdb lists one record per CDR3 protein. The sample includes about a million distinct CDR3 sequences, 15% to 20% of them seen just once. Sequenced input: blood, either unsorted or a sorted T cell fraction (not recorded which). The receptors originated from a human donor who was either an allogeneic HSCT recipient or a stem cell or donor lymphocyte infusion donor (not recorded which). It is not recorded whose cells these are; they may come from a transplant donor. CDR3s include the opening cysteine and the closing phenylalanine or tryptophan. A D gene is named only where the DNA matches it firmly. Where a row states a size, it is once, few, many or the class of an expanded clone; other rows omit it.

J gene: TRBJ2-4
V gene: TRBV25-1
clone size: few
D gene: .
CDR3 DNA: TGTGCCAGCAGTTCAGACGGGGTAGTTCAGTACTTC
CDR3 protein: CASSSDGVVQYF

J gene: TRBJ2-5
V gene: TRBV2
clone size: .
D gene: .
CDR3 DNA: TGTGCCAGCAGTGAAGTCGGGGGCTCGGCCCAGTACTTC
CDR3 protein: CASSEVGGSAQYF

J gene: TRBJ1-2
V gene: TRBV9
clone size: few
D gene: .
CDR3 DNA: TGTGCCAGCAGCCTCTGGTTAGGCGCCGGCTACACCTTC
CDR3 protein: CASSLWLGAGYTF

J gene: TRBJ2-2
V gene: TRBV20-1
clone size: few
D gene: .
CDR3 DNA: TGCAGTGCTAGAGCCCCTCCGGGTACCGGGGAGCTGTTTTTT
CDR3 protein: CSARAPPGTGELFF

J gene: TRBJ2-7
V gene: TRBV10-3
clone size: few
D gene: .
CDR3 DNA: TGTGCCATCAGAGGGCAGGGTAGTGTTGTGGAGCAGTACTTC
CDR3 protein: CAIRGQGSVVEQYF

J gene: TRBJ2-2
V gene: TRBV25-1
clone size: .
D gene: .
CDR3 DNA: TGTGCCAGCAGGGAGGGGTCCACCGGGGAGCTGTTTTTT
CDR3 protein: CASREGSTGELFF

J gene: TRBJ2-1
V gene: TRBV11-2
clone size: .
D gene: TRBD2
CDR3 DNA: TGTGCCAGCAGCTTAGTTGTCGGACTAGCGGACTACAATGAGCAGTTCTTC
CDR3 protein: CASSLVVGLADYNEQFF

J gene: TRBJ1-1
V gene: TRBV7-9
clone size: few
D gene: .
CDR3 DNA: TGTGCCAGCAGCTTACGGTCCGGGGGAACTGAAGCTTTCTTT
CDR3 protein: CASSLRSGGTEAFF

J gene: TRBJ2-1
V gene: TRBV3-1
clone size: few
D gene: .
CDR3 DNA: TGTGCCAGCAGCCAGCACCAGGGGTCCTTCTACAATGAGCAGTTCTTC
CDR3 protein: CASSQHQGSFYNEQFF

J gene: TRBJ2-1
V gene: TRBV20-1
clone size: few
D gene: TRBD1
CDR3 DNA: TGCAGTGCTTCCCTAAGCCCCGGGACAGCACATCACAATGAGCAGTTCTTC
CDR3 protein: CSASLSPGTAHHNEQFF

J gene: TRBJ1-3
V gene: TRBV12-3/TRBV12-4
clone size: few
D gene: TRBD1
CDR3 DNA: TGTGCCAGCAGCTCAGACAGGGCTGGAAACACCATATATTTT
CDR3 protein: CASSSDRAGNTIYF

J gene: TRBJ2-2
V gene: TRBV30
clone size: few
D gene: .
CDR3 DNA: TGTGCCTGGAATAGGGGCCCGGGCACCGGGGAGCTGTTTTTT
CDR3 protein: CAWNRGPGTGELFF

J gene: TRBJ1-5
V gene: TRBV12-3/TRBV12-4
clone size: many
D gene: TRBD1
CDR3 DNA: TGTGCCAGCAGTCGACAGGGGAGGCAGCCCCAGCATTTT
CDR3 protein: CASSRQGRQPQHF

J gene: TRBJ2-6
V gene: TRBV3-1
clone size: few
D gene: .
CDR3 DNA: TGTGCCAGCAGCCAAGGTCTTGCTGGGGCCAACGTCCTGACTTTC
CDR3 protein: CASSQGLAGANVLTF

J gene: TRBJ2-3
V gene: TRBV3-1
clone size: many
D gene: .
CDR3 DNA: TGTGCCAGCAGTCCCCCAGGGGCAGATACGCAGTATTTT
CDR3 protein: CASSPPGADTQYF

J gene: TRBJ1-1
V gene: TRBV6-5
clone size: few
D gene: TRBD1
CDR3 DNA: TGTGCCAGCAGTTTCGAGCCCGACAGGGGAAACATGAACACTGAAGCTTTCTTT
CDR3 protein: CASSFEPDRGNMNTEAFF

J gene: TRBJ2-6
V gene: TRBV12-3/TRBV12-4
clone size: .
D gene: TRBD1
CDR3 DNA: TGTGCCAGCAGGCCGGACAGGGGTGAAGGGGCCAACGTCCTGACTTTC
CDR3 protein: CASRPDRGEGANVLTF

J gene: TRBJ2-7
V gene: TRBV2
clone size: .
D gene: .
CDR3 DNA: TGTGCCAGCAGGAGAGGGCGGGACTCCTACGAGCAGTACTTC
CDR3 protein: CASRRGRDSYEQYF

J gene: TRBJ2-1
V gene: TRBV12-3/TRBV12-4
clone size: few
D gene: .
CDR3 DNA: TGTGCCAGCAGTTGGCGTGGAGCCGGGGCGGGAAATGAGCAGTTCTTC
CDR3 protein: CASSWRGAGAGNEQFF

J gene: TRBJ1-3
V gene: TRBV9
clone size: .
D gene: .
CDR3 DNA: TGTGCCAGCAGCGTTGCCGGACACTCTGGAAACACCATATATTTT
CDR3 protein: CASSVAGHSGNTIYF

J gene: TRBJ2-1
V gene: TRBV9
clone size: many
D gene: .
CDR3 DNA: TGTGCCAGCAGCGTAGGGGGGTCCTACAATGAGCAGTTCTTC
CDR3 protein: CASSVGGSYNEQFF

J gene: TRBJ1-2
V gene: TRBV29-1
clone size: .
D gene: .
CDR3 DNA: TGCAGCGTCGTTAAGGGGGTACAAATTCGTGGCTACACCTTC
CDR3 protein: CSVVKGVQIRGYTF

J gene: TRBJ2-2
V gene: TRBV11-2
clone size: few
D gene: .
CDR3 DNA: TGTGCCAGCACCCCGTGGGCGCCCGGGGAGCTGTTTTTT
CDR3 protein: CASTPWAPGELFF

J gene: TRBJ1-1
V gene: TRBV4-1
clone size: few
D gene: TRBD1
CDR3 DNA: TGCGCCAGCAGGCGGACAGGAGGGGTTTTGAACACTGAAGCTTTCTTT
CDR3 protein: CASRRTGGVLNTEAFF

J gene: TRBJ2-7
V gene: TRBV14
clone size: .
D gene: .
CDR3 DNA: TGTGCCAGCAGCCCCATTCCAGGGAACTCCTACGAGCAGTACTTC
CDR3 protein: CASSPIPGNSYEQYF

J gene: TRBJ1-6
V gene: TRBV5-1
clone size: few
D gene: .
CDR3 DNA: TGCGCCAGCAGCTTGGAGCAGTATAATTCACCCCTCCACTTT
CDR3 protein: CASSLEQYNSPLHF

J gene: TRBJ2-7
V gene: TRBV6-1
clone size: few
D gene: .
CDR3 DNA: TGTGCCAGCAGTGAATGGGGGCCTCGAGAGCAGTACTTC
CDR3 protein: CASSEWGPREQYF

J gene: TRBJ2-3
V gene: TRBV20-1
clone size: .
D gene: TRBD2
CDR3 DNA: TGCAGTGCTGGGGGCGTCGGGACTAGCGGGGAATCCACAGATACGCAGTATTTT
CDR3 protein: CSAGGVGTSGESTDTQYF

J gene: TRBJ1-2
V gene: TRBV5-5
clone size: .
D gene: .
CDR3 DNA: TGTGCCAGCAGCTTGGAGTTAGTCTATGGCTACACCTTC
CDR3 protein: CASSLELVYGYTF

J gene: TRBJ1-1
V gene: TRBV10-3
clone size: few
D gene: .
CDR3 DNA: TGTGCCATCAGTGAATGGACAGTAACGAACACTGAAGCTTTCTTT
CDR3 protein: CAISEWTVTNTEAFF

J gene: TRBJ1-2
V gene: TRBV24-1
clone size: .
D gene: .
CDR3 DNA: TGTGCCACCAGTGATCCGGGACAACCTAGTACCTTC
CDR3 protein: CATSDPGQPSTF

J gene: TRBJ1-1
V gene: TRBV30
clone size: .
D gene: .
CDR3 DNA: TGTGCCTGGAGTGTAGAGCGGTCTGCAGCTTTCTTT
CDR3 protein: CAWSVERSAAFF

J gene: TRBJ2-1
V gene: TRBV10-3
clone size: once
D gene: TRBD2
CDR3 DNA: TGTGCCATGGGGACTAGCGGGGGGGGCTCCTACAATGAGCAGTTCTTC
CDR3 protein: CAMGTSGGGSYNEQFF

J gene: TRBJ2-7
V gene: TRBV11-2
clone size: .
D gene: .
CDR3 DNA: TGTGCCAGCAGCTTAATTTTCCGTGCGAGACACTACGAGCAGTACTTC
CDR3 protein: CASSLIFRARHYEQYF

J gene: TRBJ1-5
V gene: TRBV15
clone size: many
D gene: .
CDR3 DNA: TGTGCCACCAGCATCGTCCTGGGAAGATATAGCAATCAGCCCCAGCATTTT
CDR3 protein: CATSIVLGRYSNQPQHF

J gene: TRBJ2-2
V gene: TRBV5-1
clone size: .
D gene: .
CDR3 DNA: TGCGCCAGCAGGGAGGGGAGATGGACCGGGGAGCTGTTTTTT
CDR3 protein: CASREGRWTGELFF

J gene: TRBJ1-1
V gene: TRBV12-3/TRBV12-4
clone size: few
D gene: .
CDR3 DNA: TGTGCCAGCAGCCCATTCCTACCGCGGAGGAACGGCGTAGCTTTCTTT
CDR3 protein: CASSPFLPRRNGVAFF

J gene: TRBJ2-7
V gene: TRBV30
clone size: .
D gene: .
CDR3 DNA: TGTGCCTGGAGTGTAAGCGGGTACGAGCAGTACTTC
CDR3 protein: CAWSVSGYEQYF

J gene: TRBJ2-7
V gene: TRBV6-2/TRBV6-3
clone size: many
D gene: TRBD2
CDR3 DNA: TGTGCCAGCAGTTACGGTCTAGCGGGGACCTACGAGCAGTACTTC
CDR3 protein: CASSYGLAGTYEQYF

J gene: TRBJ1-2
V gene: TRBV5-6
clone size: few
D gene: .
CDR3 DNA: TGTGCCGGCCGGACAGCTCGGGCCTATGGCTACACCTTC
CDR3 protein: CAGRTARAYGYTF

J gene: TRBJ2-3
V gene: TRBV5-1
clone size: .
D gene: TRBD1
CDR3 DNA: TGCGCCAGCAGCTCGGGACAGAGGTCTAGCACAGATACGCAGTATTTT
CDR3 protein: CASSSGQRSSTDTQYF

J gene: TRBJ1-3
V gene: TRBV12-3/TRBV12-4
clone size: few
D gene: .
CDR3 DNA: TGTGCCAGCAGTTCAAGACAGTCCTTCTCTGGAAACACCATATATTTT
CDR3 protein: CASSSRQSFSGNTIYF

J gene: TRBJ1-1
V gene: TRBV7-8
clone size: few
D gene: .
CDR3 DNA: TGTGCCAGCAGCGGGGTGGGGGGCACTGAAGCTTTCTTT
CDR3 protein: CASSGVGGTEAFF

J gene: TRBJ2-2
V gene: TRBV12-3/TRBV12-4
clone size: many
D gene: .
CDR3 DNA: TGTGCCAGCAGTATCCTTAAGACCGGGGAGCTGTTTTTT
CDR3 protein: CASSILKTGELFF

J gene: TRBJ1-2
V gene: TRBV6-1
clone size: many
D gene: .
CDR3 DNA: TGTGCCAGCAGAGGGGTCGGAGCTAACTATGGCTACACCTTC
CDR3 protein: CASRGVGANYGYTF

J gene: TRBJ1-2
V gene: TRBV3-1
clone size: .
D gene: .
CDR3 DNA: TGTGCCAGCAGCCAAGGGGGGCGTCGTGGCTACACCTTC
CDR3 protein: CASSQGGRRGYTF

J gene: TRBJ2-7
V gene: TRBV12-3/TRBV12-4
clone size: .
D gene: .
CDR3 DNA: TGTGCCAGCTCAAGACGATGGAACCCCTACGAGCAGTACTTC
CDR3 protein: CASSRRWNPYEQYF

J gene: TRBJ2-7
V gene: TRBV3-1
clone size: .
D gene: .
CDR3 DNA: TGTGCCAGCAGCCTTGCTGCGAGGCAGTACTTC
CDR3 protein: CASSLAARQYF

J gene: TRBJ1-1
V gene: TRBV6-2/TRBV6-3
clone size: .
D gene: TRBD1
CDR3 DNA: TGTGCCAGCAGCCAGACAGGGTCCGGAGCTTTCTTT
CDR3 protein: CASSQTGSGAFF

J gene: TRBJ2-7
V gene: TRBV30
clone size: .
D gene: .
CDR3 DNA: TGTGCCCGCCCCCCCGAGCAGTACTTC
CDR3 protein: CARPPEQYF

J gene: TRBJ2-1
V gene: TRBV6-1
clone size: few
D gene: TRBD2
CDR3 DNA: TGTGCCAGCACTCGCGGGACTATGAATGAGCAGTTCTTC
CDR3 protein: CASTRGTMNEQFF

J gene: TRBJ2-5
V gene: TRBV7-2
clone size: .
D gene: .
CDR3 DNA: TGTGCCAGCAGCTTAGATCGGGGGGCACAAGAGACCCAGTACTTC
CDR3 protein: CASSLDRGAQETQYF

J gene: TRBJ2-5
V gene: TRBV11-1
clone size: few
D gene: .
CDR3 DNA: TGTGCCAGCAGCTTAGGACGGGTATTCCAAGAGACCCAGTACTTC
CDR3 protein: CASSLGRVFQETQYF

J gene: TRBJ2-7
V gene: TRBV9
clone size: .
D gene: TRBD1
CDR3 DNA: TGTGCCAGCAGCGCGCACAGGGGTGCAGACGAGCAGTACTTC
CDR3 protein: CASSAHRGADEQYF